This is a list of T cell receptor beta chains from one sample in a study of response to subunit inactivated influenza vaccine. Each CDR3 protein gets one entry after TCRdb re-called the RT-PCR reads with MiXCR. This repertoire shows roughly 650,000 distinct CDR3 sequences, around 13% found once; its top ten account for 7.5% to 8%. The sequencing here drew on PBMCs from blood, taken less than 15 days before vaccination. The receptors shown here come from a man between 50 and 59 years old who received an inactivated influenza vaccine. The conserved cysteine and the conserved F or W are not part of the CDR3 here. A row's size may be missing; if present it is once, few, many or a size class.

V	size	CDR3
TRBV7-6	few	ASSFGGQNNEQF
TRBV18	few	ASSLDRPRDEQF
TRBV21-1	.	ASSKLGGESPLH
TRBV30	.	AVLGAGAPTGELF
TRBV12-3/TRBV12-4	many	ASRGLADRYNEQF
TRBV20-1	few	SARVGSPLH
TRBV18	few	ASSPGLTNSPLH
TRBV6-1	.	ASTPRGDTGELF
TRBV12-3/TRBV12-4	.	ASSWLNSGVETQY
TRBV15	.	ATSTASTDTQY
TRBV29-1	many	SVGAGGIRYEQY
TRBV4-3	.	ASSQYGTSGIREQF
TRBV11-2	.	ASSVQGAYEQF
TRBV10-3	few	AISESPGLAHAPYEQY
TRBV18	few	ASSPSTGRETQY
TRBV6-1	.	ASRGLAGVAYEQF
TRBV7-2	many	ASSLGQGYTDTQY
TRBV4-2	.	ASSPTGDIQY
TRBV5-5	.	ASSLEGTGTNEQF